Below are 3 T cell receptor beta chains sequenced from a single sample in a study of blood T cell repertoires in COVID-19. Clones were sequenced by immunoSEQ multiplex PCR, and TCRdb holds only the in-frame ones, with some missing. Of about 250,000 clones listed, roughly 85% are singletons. Specimen: peripheral blood. These receptors were collected from a man between 18 and 29 years old with active or convalescent COVID-19.

The chain links TRBV18 to TRBJ2-7; TRBD1 might be the D (6 bases). V was pared by 4 bases and J by 3 bases, with 10 bases between. Germline V gene lookup returns CDR1 KGHSH and CDR2 LQKENI. This CDR3 is 13 amino acids long. As DNA, the CDR3 is TGTGCCAGCTCACGGGACACCTACTACGAGCAGTACTTC. Amino acids: CASSRDTYYEQYF.

This clone was picked up one time. This rearrangement joins TRBV24-1 to TRBJ2-2; possibly TRBD1 for D (5 bases). Trimming removed 9 bases from V and 0 bases from J, with 10 bases in between. Germline assignment: CDR1 KGHDR and CDR2 SFDVKD. The length of the CDR3 is 14 residues. CDR3 DNA: TGTGCCACCGCTCAGGGAACGAACACCGGGGAGCTGTTTTTT. Amino acids: CATAQGTNTGELFF.

The chain recombines TRBV5-4 with TRBJ1-3, with unresolved D. The CDR3 has 16 residues. The V and J ends lost 0 bases and 0 bases respectively, with 10 bases between them. Germline V gene lookup returns CDR1 SGHNT and CDR2 YYREEE (reference sequence). CDR3 nucleotide sequence: TGTGCCAGCAGCTTGGGTCCGGTCCTCTCTGGAAACACCATATATTTT. This gives the protein CASSLGPVLSGNTIYF.